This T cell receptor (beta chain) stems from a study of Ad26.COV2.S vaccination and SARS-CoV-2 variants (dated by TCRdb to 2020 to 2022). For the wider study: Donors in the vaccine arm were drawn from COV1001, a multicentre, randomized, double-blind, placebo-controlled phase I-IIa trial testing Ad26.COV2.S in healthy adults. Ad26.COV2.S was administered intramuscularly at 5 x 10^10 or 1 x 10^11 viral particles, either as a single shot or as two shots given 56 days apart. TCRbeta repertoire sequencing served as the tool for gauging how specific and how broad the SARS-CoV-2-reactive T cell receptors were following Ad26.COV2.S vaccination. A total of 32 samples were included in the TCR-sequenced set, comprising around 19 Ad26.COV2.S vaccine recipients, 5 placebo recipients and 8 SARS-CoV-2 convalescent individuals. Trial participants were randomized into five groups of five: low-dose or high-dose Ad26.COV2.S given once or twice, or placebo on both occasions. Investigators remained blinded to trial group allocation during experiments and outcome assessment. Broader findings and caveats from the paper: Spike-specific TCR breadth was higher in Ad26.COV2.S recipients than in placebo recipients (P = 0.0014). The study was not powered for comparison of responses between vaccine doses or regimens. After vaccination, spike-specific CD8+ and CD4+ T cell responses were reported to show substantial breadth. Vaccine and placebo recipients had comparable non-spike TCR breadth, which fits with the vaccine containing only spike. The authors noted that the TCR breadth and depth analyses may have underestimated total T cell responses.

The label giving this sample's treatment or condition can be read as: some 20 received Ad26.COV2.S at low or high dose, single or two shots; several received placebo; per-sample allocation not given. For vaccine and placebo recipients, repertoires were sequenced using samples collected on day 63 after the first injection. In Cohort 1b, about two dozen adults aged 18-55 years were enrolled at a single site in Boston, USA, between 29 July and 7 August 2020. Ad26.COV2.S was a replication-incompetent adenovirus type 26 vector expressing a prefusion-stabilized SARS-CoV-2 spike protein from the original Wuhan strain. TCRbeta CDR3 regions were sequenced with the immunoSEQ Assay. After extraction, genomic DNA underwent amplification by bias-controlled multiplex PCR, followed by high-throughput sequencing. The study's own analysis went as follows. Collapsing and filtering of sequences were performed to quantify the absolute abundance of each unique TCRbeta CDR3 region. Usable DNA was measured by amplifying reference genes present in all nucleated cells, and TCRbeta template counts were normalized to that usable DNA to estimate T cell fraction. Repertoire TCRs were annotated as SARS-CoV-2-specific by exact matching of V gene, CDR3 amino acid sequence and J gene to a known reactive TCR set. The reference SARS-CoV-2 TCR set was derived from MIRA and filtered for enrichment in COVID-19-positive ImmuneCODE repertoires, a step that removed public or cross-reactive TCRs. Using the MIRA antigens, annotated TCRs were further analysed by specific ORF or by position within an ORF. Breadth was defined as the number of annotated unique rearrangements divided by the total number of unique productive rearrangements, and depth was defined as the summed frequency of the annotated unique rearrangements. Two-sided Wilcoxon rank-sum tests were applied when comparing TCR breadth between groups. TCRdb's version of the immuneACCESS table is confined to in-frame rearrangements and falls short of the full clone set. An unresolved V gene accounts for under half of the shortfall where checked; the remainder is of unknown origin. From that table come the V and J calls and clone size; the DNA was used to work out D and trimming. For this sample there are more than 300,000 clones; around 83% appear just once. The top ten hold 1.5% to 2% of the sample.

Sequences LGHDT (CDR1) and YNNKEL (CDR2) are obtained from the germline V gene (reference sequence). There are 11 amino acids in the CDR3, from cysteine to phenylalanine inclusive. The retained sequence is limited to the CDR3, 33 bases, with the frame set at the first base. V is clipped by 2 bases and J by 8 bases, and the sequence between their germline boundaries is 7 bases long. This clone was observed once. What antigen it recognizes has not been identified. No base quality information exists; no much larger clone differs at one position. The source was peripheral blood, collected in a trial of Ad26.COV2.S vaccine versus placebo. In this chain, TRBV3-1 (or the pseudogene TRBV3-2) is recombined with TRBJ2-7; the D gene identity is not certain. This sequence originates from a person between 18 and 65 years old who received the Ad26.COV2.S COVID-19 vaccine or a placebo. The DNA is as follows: TGTGCCAGCAGCCAATTAGAACAGCAGTACTTC. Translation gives CASSQLEQQYF.